This T cell receptor (beta chain) came from a study of a mutant IDH1 vaccine in newly diagnosed glioma. Germline lookup yields CDR1 MNHEY and CDR2 SVGAGI. The CDR3 is made up of 14 amino acids. Trimming pared 7 bases from V and 2 bases from J, leaving 13 bases between. Here immunoSEQ multiplex PCR was the method, and the copy in TCRdb shows in-frame clones only, minus some. Here the sample spans around 50,000 clones, approximately 90% being singletons. Time point defined: baseline, week 1 (first vaccination visit). Specified treatment: pre-vaccination baseline after standard-of-care therapy. Here the sequenced sample was PBMCs, taken from a glioma patient treated with radiotherapy, temozolomide or both. The V gene is TRBV6-5, the J gene TRBJ2-3; D may be TRBD1 or TRBD2 (5 bases each). The TCR was taken from a man aged 40-50 years with glioma. The CDR3 loop is CASNDRDDTDTQYF. The DNA of the CDR3 is TGTGCCAGCAACGACCGGGACGACACAGATACGCAGTATTTT.